This T cell receptor beta chain is from a study of cytomegalovirus exposure and HLA in healthy donors. General study points: Sequencing depth across donors, presence/absence analyses assumed, was roughly uniform. Some V segments (TRBV6-2 and TRBV6-3 among them) were excluded as indistinguishable. Researchers reported in a later analysis that common viral pathogens appeared linked to several top clusters.

On this clone: Its cognate antigen is unknown.

A multiplex PCR was run with 60 Vbeta primers and 13 Jbeta primers. TCRdb's copy holds only in-frame clones and misses some; the assay was immunoSEQ multiplex PCR. The sample has 100,000 to 150,000 clones; more than 75% are singletons. Germline V CDR1 and CDR2: SGHTA, FQGNSA. V gave up 3 bases and J gave up 3 bases, with 11 bases separating them. The CDR3 runs 14 residues. The TCR was taken from a woman aged 55-70 years in good health and CMV-seropositive. The material sequenced was PBMCs. The chain uses TRBV7-2 and TRBJ1-1, with D hard to call. The CDR3 DNA sequence: TGTGCCAGCAGCTTTTCAAGGAGAGACACTGAAGCTTTCTTT. It encodes CASSFSRRDTEAFF.